This is a list of T cell receptor beta chains from one sample in a study of vaccination and CD4 T cells after COVID-19. TCRdb ran MiXCR on the PCR reads and lists one entry per CDR3 protein. In the table there are tens of thousands of distinct CDR3 sequences, around 54% of which are singletons. Their antigen targets remain unknown. Specimen: CD4+ T cells from blood, cultured in vitro. These receptors were obtained from a human donor who had recovered from COVID-19. Both conserved end residues are part of each CDR3. The order of the fields is J gene, V gene, clone size, D gene, CDR3 protein, CDR3 DNA. A D gene is named only where the DNA matches it firmly. A row's size may be missing; if present it is once, few, many or a size class.

J: TRBJ2-4; V: TRBV30; size: once; D: TRBD1; CDR3: CAWSGDSERNQYF; DNA: TGTGCCTGGAGTGGGGACAGTGAGAGGAATCAGTACTTC
J: TRBJ2-6; V: TRBV7-8; size: NA; D: TRBD2; CDR3: CASSLRTSGSSGANVLTF; DNA: TGTGCCAGCAGCTTAAGGACTAGCGGTAGCTCTGGGGCCAACGTCCTGACTTTC
J: TRBJ1-6; V: TRBV11-2; size: NA; D: NA; CDR3: CASSPVNRNSPLHF; DNA: TGTGCCAGCAGCCCGGTTAATCGGAATTCACCCCTCCACTTT
J: TRBJ2-3; V: TRBV15; size: few; D: NA; CDR3: CATSLQTTTDTQYF; DNA: TGTGCCACCAGCCTCCAGACGACCACAGATACGCAGTATTTT
J: TRBJ2-3; V: TRBV7-2; size: few; D: TRBD1; CDR3: CASSLIGDRDTQYF; DNA: TGTGCCAGCAGCTTAATCGGGGACAGAGATACGCAGTATTTT
J: TRBJ2-7; V: TRBV20-1; size: few; D: TRBD1; CDR3: CSASEYRGLYSYEQYF; DNA: TGCAGTGCTAGTGAATACAGGGGGCTATACTCCTACGAGCAGTACTTC
J: TRBJ1-2; V: TRBV27; size: NA; D: NA; CDR3: CASSLGEGQGGRGYTF; DNA: TGTGCCAGCAGTTTGGGAGAGGGGCAGGGCGGTCGGGGCTACACCTTC
J: TRBJ2-7; V: TRBV5-4; size: NA; D: NA; CDR3: CASSRDYEQYF; DNA: TGTGCCAGCAGCCGGGACTACGAGCAGTACTTC
J: TRBJ2-5; V: TRBV2; size: few; D: NA; CDR3: CASSDRGFGSQETQYF; DNA: TGTGCCAGCAGTGACAGGGGATTCGGGAGCCAAGAGACCCAGTACTTC
J: TRBJ1-5; V: TRBV20-1; size: NA; D: TRBD1; CDR3: CSARGDRDRQPQHF; DNA: TGCAGTGCTAGGGGGGACAGGGATAGGCAGCCCCAGCATTTT
J: TRBJ2-7; V: TRBV7-8; size: NA; D: TRBD1; CDR3: CASSLVPTGGEQYF; DNA: TGTGCCAGCAGCTTAGTACCGACAGGGGGCGAGCAGTACTTC
J: TRBJ1-5; V: TRBV21-1; size: NA; D: NA; CDR3: CASRNTSNRDSHSNQPQHF; DNA: TGTGCCAGCAGAAACACCAGTAACCGGGACAGTCATAGCAATCAGCCCCAGCATTTT
J: TRBJ2-7; V: TRBV20-1; size: NA; D: NA; CDR3: CSAKRGRSSYEQYF; DNA: TGCAGTGCCAAGAGGGGCCGAAGCTCCTACGAGCAGTACTTC
J: TRBJ1-3; V: TRBV12-3/TRBV12-4; size: NA; D: NA; CDR3: CASRSGQPNTIYF; DNA: TGTGCCAGCAGGTCCGGCCAGCCGAACACCATATATTTT
J: TRBJ2-1; V: TRBV7-9; size: once; D: NA; CDR3: CASSKGVGNNEQFF; DNA: TGTGCCAGCAGTAAAGGGGTAGGCAACAATGAGCAGTTCTTC
J: TRBJ2-7; V: TRBV11-1; size: NA; D: NA; CDR3: CASSREPTYEQYF; DNA: TGTGCCAGCAGTAGGGAACCGACCTACGAGCAGTACTTC
J: TRBJ2-1; V: TRBV7-3; size: NA; D: NA; CDR3: CASSLNSNNEQFF; DNA: TGTGCCAGCAGCTTGAACAGTAACAATGAGCAGTTCTTC
J: TRBJ2-5; V: TRBV6-2/TRBV6-3; size: NA; D: NA; CDR3: CASSGTVSETQYF; DNA: TGTGCCAGCAGTGGGACTGTTTCGGAGACCCAGTACTTC
J: TRBJ2-5; V: TRBV5-1; size: NA; D: TRBD2; CDR3: CASSLREGQETQYF; DNA: TGCGCCAGCAGCTTAAGGGAGGGTCAAGAGACCCAGTACTTC
J: TRBJ1-1; V: TRBV18; size: NA; D: TRBD1; CDR3: CASSARGQVNTEAFF; DNA: TGTGCCAGCTCAGCAAGGGGACAGGTGAACACTGAAGCTTTCTTT
J: TRBJ1-5; V: TRBV2; size: few; D: NA; CDR3: CASSRQYSNQPQHF; DNA: TGTGCCAGCTCCCGACAGTATAGCAATCAGCCCCAGCATTTT
J: TRBJ1-6; V: TRBV6-1; size: few; D: TRBD1; CDR3: CASSLGQQNSPLHF; DNA: TGTGCCAGCAGTCTGGGACAGCAGAATTCACCCCTCCACTTT
J: TRBJ2-7; V: TRBV20-1; size: few; D: TRBD1; CDR3: CSARAFRGNEQYF; DNA: TGCAGTGCTAGGGCCTTCAGGGGGAACGAGCAGTACTTC
J: TRBJ2-7; V: TRBV27; size: few; D: TRBD2; CDR3: CASSLIAGGSYEQYF; DNA: TGTGCCAGCAGTTTAATAGCGGGAGGATCCTACGAGCAGTACTTC
J: TRBJ1-2; V: TRBV19; size: NA; D: TRBD1; CDR3: CASSMWRTGFLGPANYGYTF; DNA: TGTGCCAGTAGTATGTGGCGGACAGGGTTCTTGGGGCCCGCTAACTATGGCTACACCTTC
J: TRBJ1-2; V: TRBV6-1; size: NA; D: TRBD1; CDR3: CASSPGQIYGYTF; DNA: TGTGCCAGCAGCCCGGGACAGATCTATGGCTACACCTTC
J: TRBJ2-3; V: TRBV24-1; size: NA; D: TRBD2; CDR3: CATSVRTSGRARDTQYF; DNA: TGTGCCACCAGTGTACGAACTAGCGGGAGGGCCAGGGATACGCAGTATTTT
J: TRBJ1-2; V: TRBV5-1; size: NA; D: NA; CDR3: CASSLDRARGYTF; DNA: TGCGCCAGCAGCTTGGACAGGGCGCGCGGCTACACCTTC
J: TRBJ1-3; V: TRBV6-1; size: few; D: NA; CDR3: CASSEAFDSGNTIYF; DNA: TGTGCCAGCAGTGAAGCCTTCGACTCTGGAAACACCATATATTTT
J: TRBJ2-1; V: TRBV24-1; size: few; D: NA; CDR3: CATSSYGSSYNEQFF; DNA: TGTGCCACCAGTTCCTACGGATCCTCCTACAATGAGCAGTTCTTC
J: TRBJ1-5; V: TRBV6-1; size: NA; D: TRBD1; CDR3: CASSGQEYQPQHF; DNA: TGTGCCTCTTCGGGACAGGAATATCAGCCCCAGCATTTT
J: TRBJ1-5; V: TRBV19; size: NA; D: NA; CDR3: CASSIALRAAGPQHF; DNA: TGTGCCAGTAGTATAGCGCTGAGGGCCGCTGGGCCCCAGCATTTT
J: TRBJ1-6; V: TRBV20-1; size: NA; D: NA; CDR3: CSAPVRGSGSPLHF; DNA: TGCAGTGCCCCGGTTCGGGGGAGCGGCTCACCCCTCCACTTT
J: TRBJ1-1; V: TRBV20-1; size: NA; D: NA; CDR3: CSASAEGLNTEAFF; DNA: TGCAGTGCTAGTGCTGAGGGTTTGAACACTGAAGCTTTCTTT
J: TRBJ2-5; V: TRBV27; size: few; D: TRBD2; CDR3: CASSLYSSGRAGETQYF; DNA: TGTGCCAGCAGTTTATACTCTAGCGGGAGGGCCGGGGAGACCCAGTACTTC
J: TRBJ1-1; V: TRBV25-1; size: NA; D: TRBD1; CDR3: CASSPYPGTGFSAVEAFF; DNA: TGTGCCAGCAGTCCTTACCCCGGGACAGGATTCTCTGCAGTGGAAGCTTTCTTT
J: TRBJ2-5; V: TRBV20-1; size: NA; D: NA; CDR3: CSASPLFTGSQETQYF; DNA: TGCAGTGCTAGCCCGCTCTTTACAGGATCCCAAGAGACCCAGTACTTC
J: TRBJ1-2; V: TRBV5-1; size: NA; D: NA; CDR3: CASSFAAGPEGYTF; DNA: TGCGCCAGCAGCTTCGCCGCAGGCCCCGAGGGCTACACCTTC
J: TRBJ1-6; V: TRBV12-3/TRBV12-4; size: NA; D: NA; CDR3: CASSPWGRGGSPLHF; DNA: TGTGCCAGCAGCCCATGGGGCAGGGGAGGATCACCCCTCCACTTT
J: TRBJ2-3; V: TRBV20-1; size: few; D: NA; CDR3: CSARRGLGTDTQYF; DNA: TGCAGTGCTAGGAGGGGATTGGGCACAGATACGCAGTATTTT
J: TRBJ1-2; V: TRBV12-3/TRBV12-4; size: NA; D: NA; CDR3: CASSLRAVRGYGYTF; DNA: TGTGCCAGCAGTTTAAGGGCAGTAAGGGGCTATGGCTACACCTTC
J: TRBJ2-7; V: TRBV19; size: NA; D: NA; CDR3: CASSLRSYEQYF; DNA: TGTGCCAGTAGTCTTCGCAGCTACGAGCAGTACTTC
J: TRBJ2-6; V: TRBV11-2; size: NA; D: NA; CDR3: CASSPTGWAGTGANVLTF; DNA: TGTGCCAGCAGCCCCACCGGCTGGGCGGGGACAGGGGCCAACGTCCTGACTTTC
J: TRBJ2-3; V: TRBV7-3; size: NA; D: NA; CDR3: CASSPTVSTDTQYF; DNA: TGTGCCAGCAGCCCCACCGTTTCGACAGATACGCAGTATTTT
J: TRBJ1-2; V: TRBV20-1; size: medium-sized; D: TRBD1; CDR3: CSAGQGANYGYTF; DNA: TGCAGTGCAGGACAGGGGGCTAACTATGGCTACACCTTC
J: TRBJ1-1; V: TRBV15; size: NA; D: NA; CDR3: CATSRVVQAGMNTEAFF; DNA: TGTGCCACCAGCAGAGTAGTACAGGCGGGGATGAACACTGAAGCTTTCTTT
J: TRBJ2-7; V: TRBV7-2; size: NA; D: NA; CDR3: CASSMGTGRSYEQYF; DNA: TGTGCCAGCAGCATGGGGACGGGGAGATCCTACGAGCAGTACTTC
J: TRBJ1-3; V: TRBV7-9; size: NA; D: TRBD1; CDR3: CASSLFGSNRGLSGNTIYF; DNA: TGTGCCAGCAGCTTATTCGGCTCGAACAGGGGGCTCTCTGGAAACACCATATATTTT
J: TRBJ2-3; V: TRBV7-2; size: once; D: TRBD1; CDR3: CASSFSQGTGVTDTQYF; DNA: TGTGCCAGCAGCTTCTCACAGGGGACAGGGGTAACAGATACGCAGTATTTT
J: TRBJ1-5; V: TRBV20-1; size: few; D: NA; CDR3: CSAREGVQGNQPQHF; DNA: TGCAGTGCTAGAGAAGGAGTCCAAGGCAATCAGCCCCAGCATTTT
J: TRBJ1-1; V: TRBV5-5; size: NA; D: NA; CDR3: CASSTGRPAVTEAFF; DNA: TGTGCCAGCAGCACGGGACGGCCTGCAGTCACTGAAGCTTTCTTT